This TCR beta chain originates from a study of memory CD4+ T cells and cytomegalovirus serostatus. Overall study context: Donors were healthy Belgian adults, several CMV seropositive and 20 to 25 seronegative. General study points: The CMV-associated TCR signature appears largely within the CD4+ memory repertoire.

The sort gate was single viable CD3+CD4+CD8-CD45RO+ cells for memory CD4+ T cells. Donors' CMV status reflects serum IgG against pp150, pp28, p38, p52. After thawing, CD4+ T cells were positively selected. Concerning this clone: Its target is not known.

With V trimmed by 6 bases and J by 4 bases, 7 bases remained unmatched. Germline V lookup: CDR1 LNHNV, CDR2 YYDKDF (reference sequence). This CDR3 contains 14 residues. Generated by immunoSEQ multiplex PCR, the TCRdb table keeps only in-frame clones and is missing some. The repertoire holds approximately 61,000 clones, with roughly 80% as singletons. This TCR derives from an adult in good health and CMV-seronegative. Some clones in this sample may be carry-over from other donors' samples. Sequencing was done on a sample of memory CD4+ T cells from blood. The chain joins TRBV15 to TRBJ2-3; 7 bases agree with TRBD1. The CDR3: CATRLQGPSDTQYF. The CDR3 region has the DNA TGTGCCACCAGATTACAGGGGCCCTCAGATACGCAGTATTTT.